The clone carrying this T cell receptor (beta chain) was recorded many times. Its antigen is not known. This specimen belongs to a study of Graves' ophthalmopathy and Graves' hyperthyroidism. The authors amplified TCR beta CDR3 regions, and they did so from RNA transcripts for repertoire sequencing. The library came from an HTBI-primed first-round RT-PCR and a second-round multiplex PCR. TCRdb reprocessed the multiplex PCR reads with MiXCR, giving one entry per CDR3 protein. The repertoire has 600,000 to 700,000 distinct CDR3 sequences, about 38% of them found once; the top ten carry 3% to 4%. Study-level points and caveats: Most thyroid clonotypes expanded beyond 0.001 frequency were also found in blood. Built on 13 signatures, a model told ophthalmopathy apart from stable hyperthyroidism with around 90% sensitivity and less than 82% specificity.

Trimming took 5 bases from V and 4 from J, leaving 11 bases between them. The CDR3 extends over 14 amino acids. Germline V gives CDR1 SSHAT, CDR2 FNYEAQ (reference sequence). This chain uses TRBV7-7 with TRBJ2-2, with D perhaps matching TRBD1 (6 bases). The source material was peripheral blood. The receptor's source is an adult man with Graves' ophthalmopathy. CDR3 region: CASSATGFTGELFF. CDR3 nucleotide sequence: TGTGCCAGCAGCGCCACAGGGTTCACCGGGGAGCTGTTTTTT.